In its sample, the clone carrying this T cell receptor beta chain was seen once. The PCR employed 60 Vbeta primers together with 13 Jbeta primers. Clones were read by immunoSEQ multiplex PCR, and TCRdb kept only the in-frame ones, dropping some. The table shows roughly 150,000 clones, with roughly 65% occurring only once. The CDR3 is made up of 14 amino acids. Germline values: CDR1 SGHNT, CDR2 YYREEE (reference sequence). V was clipped by 0 bases and J by 6 bases; unmatched bases: 2. These data originate in a study of cytomegalovirus exposure and HLA in healthy donors. The sequenced sample consisted of PBMCs. The chain uses TRBV5-4 and TRBJ2-7; the match to TRBD2 covers 11 bases. The clonotype comes from a man in his sixties in good health and CMV-seronegative. The CDR3 DNA sequence: TGTGCCAGCAGCTTGGGCCTAGCGGGAGGCGAGCAGTACTTC. It codes for CASSLGLAGGEQYF.